This T cell receptor (beta chain) was sequenced during a study of T cells in Graves' hyperthyroidism and ophthalmopathy. Researchers took RNA transcripts and amplified the TCR beta CDR3 regions from them. When the TCR CDR3 underwent first-round RT-PCR, the HTBI primer set was used. TCRdb analysed the multiplex PCR reads with MiXCR anew, one entry per CDR3 protein. This sample has around 300,000 distinct CDR3 sequences, with about 20% found just once. General study points: Among clonotypes expanded in thyroid above 0.001, most were also found in blood. Ophthalmopathy was predicted by the model a median of about six months ahead of onset.

The table lists this clonotype with a few counts. Its antigen is currently unknown. Exclusions: uncontrolled infection, other autoimmune disease, pregnancy, lactation. The CDR3 is 15 residues long. Germline V gene lookup returns CDR1 MNHEY and CDR2 SMNVEV (reference sequence). V was trimmed by 3 bases and J by 0 bases, leaving 6 bases between them. V is TRBV27 and J is TRBJ1-6; no firm D call. This receptor was obtained from a man under 40 with Graves' ophthalmopathy. Sequenced input: blood. The CDR3 DNA follows: TGTGCCAGCAGTTTTTATAGCTCCTATAATTCACCCCTCCACTTT. Its protein product is CASSFYSSYNSPLHF.